The sequence of this T cell receptor beta chain was determined in a study of naive and memory T cell subsets. Four PCR rounds used nested alpha and beta constant region primers plus the SP2 primer. Each CDR3 protein gets one entry after TCRdb re-called the 5' RACE reads with MiXCR. The sample holds some 60,000 distinct CDR3 sequences; under 10% are singletons and the top ten take almost 10%. This clonotype came up many times. The germline V gene has CDR1 MNHEY and CDR2 SVGAGI. Between the trimmed V and J ends, which lost 2 bases and 4 bases, there was a span of 14 bases. The CDR3 is made up of 15 amino acids. A UMI-containing oligonucleotide was joined by 3' ligation to the TCR cDNA template. RNA was extracted from over 2 ml of whole blood of healthy adults.

The chain is built from TRBV6-5 and TRBJ1-2; D remains unclear. The source is a female donor in good health. The CDR3 bases are TGTGCCAGCAGTTACCGTGGGCCAACCGTCTATGGCTACACCTTC. Encoded protein: CASSYRGPTVYGYTF.